The entry that follows covers one TCR beta chain sequence. The protocol was immunoSEQ multiplex PCR, while the TCRdb copy is restricted to in-frame clones and leaves out a portion. Of approximately 70,000 clones listed, 93% are singletons. Germline CDR1 SGDLS, CDR2 YYNGEE. There are 14 residues in the CDR3. Trimming at V came to 3 bases and at J to 5 bases, leaving 6 bases not matched to a gene. The J gene is TRBJ2-7, the V gene TRBV9; 9 bases fit TRBD1. This sequence originates from a man in his forties or fifties with rheumatoid arthritis. Sequencing was carried out using PBMCs. CDR3 loop: CASSGTGGGDEQYF. The DNA of the CDR3 is TGTGCCAGCAGCGGAACAGGGGGCGGAGACGAGCAGTACTTC.